The rows below give T cell receptor beta chains drawn from one sample of a study of shared clonotypes between healthy human individuals. Using immunoSEQ multiplex PCR, the repertoire was profiled, and TCRdb retains in-frame clones only, with some absent. The sample lists 950,000 to 1,100,000 clones, roughly 80% occurring once. What was sequenced was memory CD4+ T cells sorted from blood. These receptors were taken from a man aged 18 to 29 in good health. Both conserved end residues are trimmed from each CDR3. The D gene is left open where the match is weak.

cdr3_aa: ASSFSWGATYEQY
v_call: TRBV5-1
j_call: TRBJ2-7
d_call: .

cdr3_aa: ASSESLGKGETQY
v_call: TRBV6-1
j_call: TRBJ2-5
d_call: .

cdr3_aa: ASSEGLNYGYT
v_call: TRBV10-1
j_call: TRBJ1-2
d_call: .

cdr3_aa: ASSEGSNLAKNIQY
v_call: TRBV6-1
j_call: TRBJ2-4
d_call: .

cdr3_aa: ASSSRFTEAF
v_call: TRBV6-1
j_call: TRBJ1-1
d_call: .

cdr3_aa: ARRDTYTAEAF
v_call: TRBV11-2
j_call: TRBJ1-1
d_call: .

cdr3_aa: ASSLPRRNTEAF
v_call: TRBV5-4
j_call: TRBJ1-1
d_call: .

cdr3_aa: ASREGGHTNTEELF
v_call: TRBV19
j_call: TRBJ2-2
d_call: .

cdr3_aa: ASSFPGSSNTGELF
v_call: TRBV28
j_call: TRBJ2-2
d_call: .

cdr3_aa: ASSFGDRKNTEAF
v_call: TRBV28
j_call: TRBJ1-1
d_call: TRBD1

cdr3_aa: ASSEYHSLSGNTIY
v_call: TRBV6-1
j_call: TRBJ1-3
d_call: .

cdr3_aa: ASSPTGSGEAGNTIY
v_call: TRBV5-1
j_call: TRBJ1-3
d_call: .

cdr3_aa: ASSYKTPGTYEQY
v_call: TRBV6-5
j_call: TRBJ2-7
d_call: .

cdr3_aa: ASSQPGQMNTEAF
v_call: TRBV4-2
j_call: TRBJ1-1
d_call: TRBD1

cdr3_aa: AWSEAVGIRVQY
v_call: TRBV30
j_call: TRBJ2-7
d_call: .

cdr3_aa: ASTPGGNTGELF
v_call: TRBV5-1
j_call: TRBJ2-2
d_call: .

cdr3_aa: ASSRGSGNTIY
v_call: TRBV7-9
j_call: TRBJ1-3
d_call: .

cdr3_aa: ASSSLFGELF
v_call: TRBV9
j_call: TRBJ2-2
d_call: .

cdr3_aa: ASSLGLPTGAF
v_call: TRBV5-6
j_call: TRBJ1-1
d_call: .

cdr3_aa: ASSWRPAGENTEAF
v_call: TRBV5-1
j_call: TRBJ1-1
d_call: .

cdr3_aa: ASSRLEASHEQY
v_call: TRBV5-4
j_call: TRBJ2-7
d_call: .

cdr3_aa: ASRQRQNYGYT
v_call: TRBV19
j_call: TRBJ1-2
d_call: .

cdr3_aa: ASSPPGLLETQY
v_call: TRBV11-2
j_call: TRBJ2-5
d_call: .

cdr3_aa: ASSFGAPSSGNTIY
v_call: TRBV5-5
j_call: TRBJ1-3
d_call: .

cdr3_aa: ASSSGLAGSYNEQF
v_call: TRBV27
j_call: TRBJ2-1
d_call: TRBD2

cdr3_aa: ASSRQGARETQY
v_call: TRBV2
j_call: TRBJ2-5
d_call: TRBD1

cdr3_aa: ASSLAGAGGRIDTQY
v_call: TRBV27
j_call: TRBJ2-3
d_call: .

cdr3_aa: ASSVGRGQTYEQY
v_call: TRBV9
j_call: TRBJ2-7
d_call: TRBD1

cdr3_aa: ASSQITGELF
v_call: TRBV11-2
j_call: TRBJ2-2
d_call: .

cdr3_aa: ATSRGPLGGNEQY
v_call: TRBV15
j_call: TRBJ2-7
d_call: .

cdr3_aa: AIMGAGGEKLF
v_call: TRBV10-3
j_call: TRBJ1-4
d_call: TRBD1